This TCR beta chain emerged from a study of blood T cell repertoires in COVID-19. The CDR3 spans 15 residues. From germline, CDR1 is SGHRS and CDR2 YFSETQ. Unmatched junction bases numbered 9, after V lost 4 bases and J lost 5 bases. Profiled with immunoSEQ multiplex PCR; TCRdb holds only in-frame clones, not every one. The sample consists of about 98,000 clones, roughly 80% of them appearing once. The source of this sequence is a woman of 80 years or more with acute or convalescent COVID-19. The rearrangement links TRBV5-1 to TRBJ1-1; 9 bases align to TRBD1. The source material was peripheral blood. The CDR3 loop reads CASSLGQGRGTEAFF. Written as DNA, the CDR3 is TGCGCCAGCAGCCTGGGACAGGGAAGAGGGACTGAAGCTTTCTTT.